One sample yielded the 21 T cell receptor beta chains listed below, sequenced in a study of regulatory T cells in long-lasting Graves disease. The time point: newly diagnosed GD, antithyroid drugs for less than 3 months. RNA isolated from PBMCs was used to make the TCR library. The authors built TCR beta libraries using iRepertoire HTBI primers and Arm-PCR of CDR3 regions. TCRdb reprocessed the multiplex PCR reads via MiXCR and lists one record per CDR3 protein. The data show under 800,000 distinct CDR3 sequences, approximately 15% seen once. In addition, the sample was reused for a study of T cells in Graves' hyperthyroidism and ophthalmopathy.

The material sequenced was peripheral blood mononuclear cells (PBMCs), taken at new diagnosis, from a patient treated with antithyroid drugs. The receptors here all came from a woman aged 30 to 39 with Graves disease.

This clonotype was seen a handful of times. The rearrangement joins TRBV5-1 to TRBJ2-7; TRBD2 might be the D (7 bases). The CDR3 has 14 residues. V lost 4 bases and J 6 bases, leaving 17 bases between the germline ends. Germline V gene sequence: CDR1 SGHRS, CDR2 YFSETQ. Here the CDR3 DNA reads TGCGCCAGCAGCCCGGGGGGCAGGGTAAGCGAGCAGTACTTC. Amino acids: CASSPGGRVSEQYF.

The CDR3 region has the DNA TGTGCCAGCCCGCCCCTCCCGTTTGGACGGCACACAGATACGCAGTATTTT. It yields the protein CASPPLPFGRHTDTQYF. This sequence joins TRBV19 and TRBJ2-3, with D unclear. V shed 9 bases and J shed 2 bases, with 24 bases lying between them. Germline assignment: CDR1 LNHDA and CDR2 SQIVND (reference sequence). The CDR3 is 17 amino acids.

The DNA for the CDR3 is TGCAGCGTCCGCACTGGACAGGGGGCGCTGAATGAGCAGTTCTTC. Its translation is CSVRTGQGALNEQFF. The chain couples TRBV29-1 to TRBJ2-1; 11 positions agree with TRBD1. The V and J ends lost 6 bases and 7 bases, in that order; junction bases with no gene match: 11. Germline lookup yields CDR1 SQVTM and CDR2 ANQGSEA. This CDR3 has 15 amino acids.

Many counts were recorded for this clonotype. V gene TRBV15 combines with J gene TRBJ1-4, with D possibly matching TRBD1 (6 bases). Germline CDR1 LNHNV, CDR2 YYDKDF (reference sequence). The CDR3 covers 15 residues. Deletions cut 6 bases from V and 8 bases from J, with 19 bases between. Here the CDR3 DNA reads TGTGCCACCAGTAACGAACAGGGTACGAGCGAAAAACTGTTTTTT. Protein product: CATSNEQGTSEKLFF.

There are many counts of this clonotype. As DNA, the CDR3 is TGTGCCAGCAGCCACGGTGGACACGACACAGATACGCAGTATTTT. This sequence encodes CASSHGGHDTDTQYF. The gene calls are TRBV7-9 and TRBJ2-3, with D tentatively TRBD1 (5 bases). The V gene lost 5 bases and the J gene lost 2 bases, with 14 bases spanning the gap. Per the germline V gene, CDR1 is SEHNR and CDR2 is FQNEAQ (reference sequence). The CDR3 consists of 15 residues.

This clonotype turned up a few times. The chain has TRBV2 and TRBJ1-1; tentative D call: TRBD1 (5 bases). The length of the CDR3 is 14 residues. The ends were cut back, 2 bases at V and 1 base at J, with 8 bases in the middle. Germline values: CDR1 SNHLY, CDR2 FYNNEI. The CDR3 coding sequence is TGTGCCAGCAGTGAAAACAGGTGGAACACTGAAGCTTTCTTT. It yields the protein CASSENRWNTEAFF.

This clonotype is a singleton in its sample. In DNA, the CDR3 is TGTGCCTGGAGTGTAAGTCGAACCGGGACAGGGCGATTCATGAACACTGAAGCTTTCTTT. Encoded protein: CAWSVSRTGTGRFMNTEAFF. The V and J genes are TRBV30 and TRBJ1-1; TRBD1 aligns across 9 bases. Germline CDR1 GTSNPN, CDR2 SVGIG (reference sequence). Trimming at V came to 0 bases and at J to 0 bases, leaving 17 bases not matched to a gene. The CDR3 totals 20 residues.

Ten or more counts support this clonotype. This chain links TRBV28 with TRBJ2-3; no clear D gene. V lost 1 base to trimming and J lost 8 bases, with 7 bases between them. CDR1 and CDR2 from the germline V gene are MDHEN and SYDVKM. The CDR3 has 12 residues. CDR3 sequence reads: CASSLSGLTQYF. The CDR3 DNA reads TGTGCCAGCAGTTTATCGGGTCTTACGCAGTATTTT.

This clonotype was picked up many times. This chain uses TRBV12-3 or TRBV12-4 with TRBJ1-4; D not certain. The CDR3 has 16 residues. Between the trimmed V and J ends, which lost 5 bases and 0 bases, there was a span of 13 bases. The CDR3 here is CASSARTDPTNEKLFF. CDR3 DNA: TGTGCCAGCAGTGCGCGAACAGATCCAACTAATGAAAAACTGTTTTTT.

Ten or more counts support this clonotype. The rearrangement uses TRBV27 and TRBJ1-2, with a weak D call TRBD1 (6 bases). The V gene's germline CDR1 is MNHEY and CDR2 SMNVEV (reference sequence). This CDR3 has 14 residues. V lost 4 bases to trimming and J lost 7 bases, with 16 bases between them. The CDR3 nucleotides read TGTGCCAGCAGTTCGGCAGGGGTGTCAAGTGGCTACACCTTC. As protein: CASSSAGVSSGYTF.

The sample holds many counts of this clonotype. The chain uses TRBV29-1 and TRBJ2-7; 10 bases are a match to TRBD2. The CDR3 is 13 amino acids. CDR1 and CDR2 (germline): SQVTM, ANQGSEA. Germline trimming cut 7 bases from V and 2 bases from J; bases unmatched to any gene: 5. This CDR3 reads CSGRLAGTYEQYF. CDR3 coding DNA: TGCAGCGGGAGACTAGCGGGCACCTACGAGCAGTACTTC.

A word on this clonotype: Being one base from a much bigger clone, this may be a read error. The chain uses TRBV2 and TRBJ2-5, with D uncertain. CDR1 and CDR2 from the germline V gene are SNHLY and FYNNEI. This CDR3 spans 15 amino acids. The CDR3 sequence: CASSEWVAAQETHYF. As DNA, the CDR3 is TGTGCCAGCAGTGAATGGGTAGCAGCTCAAGAGACCCATTACTTC.

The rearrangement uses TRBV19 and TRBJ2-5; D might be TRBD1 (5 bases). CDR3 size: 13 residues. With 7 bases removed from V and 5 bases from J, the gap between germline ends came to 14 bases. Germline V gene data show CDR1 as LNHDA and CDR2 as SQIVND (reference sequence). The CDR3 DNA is TGTGCCAGTATCCTTGGGGCAGTGGAGACCCAGTACTTC. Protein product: CASILGAVETQYF. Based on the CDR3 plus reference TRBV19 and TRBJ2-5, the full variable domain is DGGITQSPKYLFRKEGQNVTLSCEQNLNHDAMYWYRQDPGQGLRLIYYSQIVNDFQKGDIAEGYSVSREKKESFPLTVTSAQKNPTAFYLCASILGAVETQYFGPGTRLLVL.

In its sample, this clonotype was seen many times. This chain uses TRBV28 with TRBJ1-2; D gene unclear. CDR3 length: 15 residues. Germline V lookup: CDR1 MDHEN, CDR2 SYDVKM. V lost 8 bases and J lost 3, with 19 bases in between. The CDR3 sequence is CASFIQLGKDYGYTF. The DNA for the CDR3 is TGTGCCAGCTTTATTCAGCTCGGGAAAGACTATGGCTACACCTTC.

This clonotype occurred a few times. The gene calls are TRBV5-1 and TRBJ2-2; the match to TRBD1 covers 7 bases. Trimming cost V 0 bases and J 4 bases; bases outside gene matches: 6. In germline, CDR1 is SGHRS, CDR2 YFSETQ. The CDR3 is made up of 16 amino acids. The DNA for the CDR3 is TGCGCCAGCAGCTTGGCCCGGGCAGGGGGCACCGGGGAGCTGTTTTTT. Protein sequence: CASSLARAGGTGELFF.

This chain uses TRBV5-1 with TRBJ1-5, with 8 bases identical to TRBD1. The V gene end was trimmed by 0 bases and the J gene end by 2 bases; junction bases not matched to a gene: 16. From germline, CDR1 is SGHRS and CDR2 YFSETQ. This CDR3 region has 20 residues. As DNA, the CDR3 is TGCGCCAGCAGCTTGGGCGGCGGGACAGGATCTCGATTAGGCAATCAGCCCCAGCATTTT. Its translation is CASSLGGGTGSRLGNQPQHF.

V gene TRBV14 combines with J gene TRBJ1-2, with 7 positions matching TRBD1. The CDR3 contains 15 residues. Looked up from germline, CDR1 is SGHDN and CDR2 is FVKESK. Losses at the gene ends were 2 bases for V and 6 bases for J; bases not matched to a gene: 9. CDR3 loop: CASSQFDREEDGYTF. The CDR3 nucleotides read TGTGCCAGCAGCCAATTCGACAGGGAGGAAGATGGCTACACCTTC.

The CDR3 DNA sequence: TGCAGCGTTGAAGATCGGTACTACGAGCAGTACTTC. Amino acids: CSVEDRYYEQYF. V is TRBV29-1 and J is TRBJ2-7; D unresolved. Trimming removed 0 bases from V and 3 bases from J, with 6 bases in between. Germline loops: CDR1 SQVTM, CDR2 ANQGSEA. This CDR3 is built from 12 residues.

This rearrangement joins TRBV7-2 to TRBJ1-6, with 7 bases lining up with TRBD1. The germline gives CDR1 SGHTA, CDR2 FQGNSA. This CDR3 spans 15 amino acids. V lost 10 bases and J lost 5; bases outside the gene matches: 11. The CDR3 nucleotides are TGTGCCACCCCTCGGACAGGAACAAATAATTCACCCCTCCACTTT. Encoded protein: CATPRTGTNNSPLHF.

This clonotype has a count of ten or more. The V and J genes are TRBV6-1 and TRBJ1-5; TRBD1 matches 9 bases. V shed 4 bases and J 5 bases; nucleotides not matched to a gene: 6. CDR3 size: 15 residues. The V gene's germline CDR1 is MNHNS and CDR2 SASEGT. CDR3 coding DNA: TGTGCCAGCAGTGTGGCCGGGACAGGGTATCAGCCCCAGCATTTT. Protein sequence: CASSVAGTGYQPQHF.

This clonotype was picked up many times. The CDR3: CAGLGEQFF. In DNA, the CDR3 is TGTGCCGGACTCGGTGAGCAGTTCTTC. This sequence joins TRBV2 and TRBJ2-1; tentatively, D is TRBD2 (5 bases). The CDR3 is made up of 9 amino acids. V was trimmed by 11 bases and J by 9 bases, leaving 8 bases between them. Germline V gives CDR1 SNHLY, CDR2 FYNNEI. The full variable domain, rest sourced from reference TRBV2 and TRBJ2-1, is EPEVTQTPSHQVTQMGQEVILRCVPISNHLYFYWYRQILGQKVEFLVSFYNNEISEKSEIFDDQFSVERPDGSNFTLKIRSTKLEDSAMYFCAGLGEQFFGPGTRLTVL.